The 23 T cell receptor beta chains below were found in one sample sequenced in a study of shared clonotypes between healthy human individuals. This table comes from immunoSEQ multiplex PCR, and its TCRdb copy is limited to in-frame clones, with some not included. The table includes around 2,000,000 clones, over 85% detected once. Material: naive CD4+ T cells sorted from blood. The subset was: CD45RA+ positively selected. All receptors derive from a man younger than 30 in good health.

The chain combines TRBV6-1 with TRBJ2-2; D possibly corresponds to TRBD2 (5 bases). From germline, CDR1 is MNHNS and CDR2 SASEGT. The CDR3 consists of 14 residues. V was shortened by 11 bases and J by 1 base, with 14 bases between the two germline ends. CDR3 protein: CAAASPLNTGELFF. The CDR3 DNA sequence: TGTGCCGCGGCTAGCCCGCTGAACACCGGGGAGCTGTTTTTT.

The rearrangement links TRBV4-1 to TRBJ2-5; possibly TRBD1 for D (5 bases). V lost 6 bases and J lost 4, with 12 bases in between. Germline V gene lookup returns CDR1 MGHRA and CDR2 YSYEKL. The CDR3 loop spans 13 amino acids. The CDR3 DNA follows: TGCGCCAGCAGTGCAGGGATCTTAGAGACCCAGTACTTC. Encoded protein: CASSAGILETQYF.

The rearrangement joins TRBV6-5 to TRBJ1-3; a weak D match, TRBD1 (5 bases). With 6 bases removed from V and 6 bases from J, the gap between germline ends came to 18 bases. Germline V gene lookup returns CDR1 MNHEY and CDR2 SVGAGI. The CDR3 is 15 residues long. Here the CDR3 reads CASRRGTPKANTIYF. CDR3 bases: TGTGCCAGCAGACGGGGGACTCCTAAAGCAAACACCATATATTTT.

V is TRBV10-3 and J is TRBJ2-7; either TRBD1 or TRBD2 may fit D (5 bases each). V was clipped by 6 bases and J by 0 bases, with 9 bases between them. The CDR3 loop spans 13 amino acids. Germline CDR1 is ENHRY and CDR2 is SYGVKD. The CDR3 coding sequence is TGTGCCATCAGGAGAGGGGACTCCTACGAGCAGTACTTC. Protein: CAIRRGDSYEQYF.

The CDR3 sequence: CASSPGTVTAGNTIYF. CDR3 in DNA: TGCGCCAGCAGCCCAGGGACAGTAACTGCCGGAAACACCATATATTTT. The gene calls are TRBV5-1 and TRBJ1-3; 7 bases match TRBD1. Per the germline V gene, CDR1 is SGHRS and CDR2 is YFSETQ. After removal of 4 bases from V and 4 bases from J, the junction contained 11 bases not matched to a gene. The CDR3 extends over 16 amino acids.

CDR3 protein: CASSLTSGSRGTDTQYF. DNA for the CDR3: TGTGCCAGCTCACTGACTAGCGGGAGCCGGGGCACAGATACGCAGTATTTT. V and J are TRBV18 and TRBJ2-3; 12 bases are shared with TRBD2. The CDR3 spans 17 residues. V lost 4 bases to trimming and J lost 1 base; unmatched junction nucleotides: 6. Germline V gene sequence: CDR1 KGHSH, CDR2 LQKENI.

This rearrangement joins TRBV11-1 to TRBJ2-7; D perhaps matches TRBD1 (6 bases). This CDR3 comprises 15 residues. The V end lost 4 bases, the J end lost 3 bases, and 16 bases lay between the germline ends. Germline loops: CDR1 SGHAT, CDR2 FQDESV (reference sequence). The CDR3 reads CASSYLGQGIYEQYF. CDR3 DNA sequence: TGTGCCAGCAGCTACCTAGGGCAGGGGATCTACGAGCAGTACTTC.

With respect to this clone: A much larger clonotype is one base distant, so this may be a read error. The genes are TRBV28 and TRBJ1-2; TRBD1 agrees at 8 bases. The germline CDR1 and CDR2 sequences are MDHEN and SYDVKM. The CDR3 has 15 residues. After removal of 8 bases from V and 0 bases from J, the junction contained 8 bases not matched to a gene. The CDR3 nucleotides are TGTGCCAGCGGTCCCCTGGGACAGGCTAACTATGGCTACACCTTC. Protein: CASGPLGQANYGYTF.

The chain links TRBV7-9 to TRBJ1-1; D not certain. Germline V gene data show CDR1 as SEHNR and CDR2 as FQNEAQ (reference sequence). This CDR3 has 15 residues. Trimming cost V 0 bases and J 3 bases, with 11 bases left between them. CDR3 sequence: CASSLAPSRDTEAFF. The CDR3 bases are TGTGCCAGCAGCTTAGCGCCCAGTAGGGACACTGAAGCTTTCTTT.

J is TRBJ2-5 and V is TRBV27; the D is unclear. Germline CDR1 MNHEY, CDR2 SMNVEV (reference sequence). The CDR3 totals 16 residues. V was trimmed by 3 bases and J by 3 bases, leaving 17 bases between them. The DNA for the CDR3 is TGTGCCAGCAGTTTCTCTTCAAACCCCGGAAAAGAGACCCAGTACTTC. Residues: CASSFSSNPGKETQYF.

This clone appeared a single time. The chain links TRBV13 to TRBJ1-3; D unresolved. This CDR3 contains 15 residues. Germline V gives CDR1 PRHDT, CDR2 FYEKMQ (reference sequence). V was pared by 0 bases and J by 4 bases, with 10 bases between. CDR3 in DNA: TGTGCCAGCAGCTTAGGCGCCGGCCTCGGAAACACCATATATTTT. It codes for CASSLGAGLGNTIYF.

This rearrangement joins TRBV7-6 to TRBJ2-5; D is uncertain. Trimming shortened V by 7 bases and J by 2 bases, and 8 bases separated the two germline ends. Germline CDR1 SGHVS, CDR2 FNYEAQ. The CDR3 extends over 12 amino acids. The CDR3 sequence: CASKGNQETQYF. The CDR3 DNA reads as TGTGCCAGCAAGGGAAATCAAGAGACCCAGTACTTC.

This clone has just one count. The J gene is TRBJ1-2, the V gene TRBV5-6, with TRBD1 identical over 12 bases. The J segment lost 4 bases and the V segment lost 4 bases, leaving 11 bases of the junction unmatched. Germline lookup yields CDR1 SGHDT and CDR2 YYEEEE. This CDR3 region has 17 residues. CDR3 sequence reads: CASSLGTGGDWGYGYTF. For the CDR3, the DNA is TGTGCCAGCAGCCTCGGGACAGGGGGCGACTGGGGCTATGGCTACACCTTC.

The chain carries TRBV19 and TRBJ1-6; no definite D call. The V gene lost 6 bases and the J gene lost 4 bases, with 10 bases spanning the gap. The CDR3 spans 14 residues. Germline CDR1 and CDR2: LNHDA and SQIVND (reference sequence). This chain's CDR3 is CASRSREYNSPLHF. CDR3 DNA: TGTGCCAGTAGGTCCCGGGAGTATAATTCACCCCTCCACTTT.

With respect to this clone: Within the sample, other DNA sequences also encode this same CDR3. The chain couples TRBV29-1 to TRBJ1-1; tentative D call: TRBD1 (5 bases). Deletions cut 6 bases from V and 3 bases from J, with 11 bases between. The CDR3 contains 12 residues. Germline assignment: CDR1 SQVTM and CDR2 ANQGSEA. CDR3 amino acids: CSVGRGDTEAFF. CDR3 DNA: TGCAGCGTGGGACGGGGGGACACTGAAGCTTTCTTT. The whole variable domain, remainder taken from reference TRBV29-1 and TRBJ1-1, is SAVISQKPSRDICQRGTSLTIQCQVDSQVTMMFWYRQQPGQSLTLIATANQGSEATYESGFVIDKFPISRPNLTFSTLTVSNMSPEDSSIYLCSVGRGDTEAFFGQGTRLTVV.

Note on this clone: Just one base apart from a much larger clone, this may be a read error. Other DNA sequences in this specimen translate into the identical CDR3. The V call is TRBV7-9, the J call TRBJ1-1; a possible D gene is TRBD1 (5 bases). Germline CDR1 SEHNR, CDR2 FQNEAQ (reference sequence). Trimming cost V 3 bases and J 8 bases, with 10 bases left between them. The CDR3 totals 12 residues. The CDR3 reads CASSFDRTEAFF. DNA for the CDR3: TGTGCCAGCAGCTTCGACAGAACCGAAGCTTTCTTT. The full variable domain, in which reference TRBV7-9 and TRBJ1-1 provide the parts outside the CDR3, is DTGVSQNPRHKITKRGQNVTFRCDPISEHNRLYWYRQTLGQGPEFLTYFQNEAQLEKSRLLSDRFSAERPKGSFSTLEIQRTEQGDSAMYLCASSFDRTEAFFGQGTRLTVV.

The table lists this clone with a count of one. The chain has TRBV2 and TRBJ1-4; D is unclear. The CDR3 is 14 residues long. V was cut by 5 bases and J by 4 bases, with 11 bases left in between. CDR1 and CDR2 from the germline V gene are SNHLY and FYNNEI. Written as DNA, the CDR3 is TGTGCCAGCAGTAGATCCCAGCTTAATGAAAAACTGTTTTTT. Translation gives CASSRSQLNEKLFF.

The table lists this clone with a count of one. The CDR3: CASSDWTDNSPLHF. The CDR3, as DNA: TGTGCCAGCAGTGACTGGACAGATAATTCACCCCTCCACTTT. The gene calls are TRBV2 and TRBJ1-6; TRBD1 might be the D (6 bases). The V end lost 3 bases, the J end lost 5 bases, and 8 bases lay between the germline ends. Germline V gives CDR1 SNHLY, CDR2 FYNNEI. The CDR3 is made up of 14 amino acids.

This chain uses TRBV6-1 with TRBJ1-1, with D hard to call. The V end was cut by 3 bases, the J end by 0 bases, with 11 bases between. Germline lookup yields CDR1 MNHNS and CDR2 SASEGT. This CDR3 is built from 15 residues. CDR3 DNA: TGTGCCAGCAGTGATGAGGGTCTGATGAACACTGAAGCTTTCTTT. This encodes CASSDEGLMNTEAFF.

This chain connects TRBV27 to TRBJ1-5; maybe TRBD1 (5 bases). The CDR3 extends over 12 amino acids. V was clipped by 6 bases and J by 11 bases, with 14 bases between them. Germline V gene lookup returns CDR1 MNHEY and CDR2 SMNVEV (reference sequence). The CDR3 sequence is CASSPPQGSQHF. For the CDR3, the DNA is TGTGCCAGCAGCCCCCCCCAGGGTTCCCAGCATTTT.

The chain carries TRBV30 and TRBJ2-3, with D possibly matching TRBD2 (5 bases). The V end was cut by 2 bases, the J end by 0 bases, with 15 bases between. The CDR3 consists of 16 residues. CDR1 GTSNPN and CDR2 SVGIG come from the germline V gene (reference sequence). The CDR3 loop reads CAWSWTFSGSTDTQYF. The CDR3 nucleotides read TGTGCCTGGAGTTGGACTTTTTCAGGAAGCACAGATACGCAGTATTTT. Looking up the rest from reference TRBV30 and TRBJ2-3 gives the full variable domain: SQTIHQWPATLVQPVGSPLSLECTVEGTSNPNLYWYRQAAGRGLQLLFYSVGIGQISSEVPQNLSASRPQDRQFILSSKKLLLSDSGFYLCAWSWTFSGSTDTQYFGPGTRLTVL.

V usage is TRBV7-2 and J usage is TRBJ2-1, with TRBD1 identical over 9 bases. In germline, CDR1 is SGHTA, CDR2 FQGNSA. The CDR3 loop spans 14 amino acids. With V trimmed by 6 bases and J by 4 bases, 4 bases remained unmatched. As DNA, the CDR3 is TGTGCCAGCAGACCCGGGACAGGGTACAATGAGCAGTTCTTC. Translating it yields CASRPGTGYNEQFF.

This clone was counted a single time. This chain connects TRBV7-8 to TRBJ2-2; D is unresolved. The CDR3 totals 14 residues. Looked up from germline, CDR1 is SGHVS and CDR2 is FQNEAQ. V lost 6 bases to trimming and J lost 4 bases, with 12 bases between them. The CDR3: CASRPLLSTGELFF. CDR3 coding DNA: TGTGCCAGCAGGCCTTTATTATCCACCGGGGAGCTGTTTTTT. Looking up the rest from reference TRBV7-8 and TRBJ2-2 gives the full variable domain: GAGVSQSPRYKVAKRGQDVALRCDPISGHVSLFWYQQALGQGPEFLTYFQNEAQLDKSGLPSDRFFAERPEGSVSTLKIQRTQQEDSAVYLCASRPLLSTGELFFGEGSRLTVL.